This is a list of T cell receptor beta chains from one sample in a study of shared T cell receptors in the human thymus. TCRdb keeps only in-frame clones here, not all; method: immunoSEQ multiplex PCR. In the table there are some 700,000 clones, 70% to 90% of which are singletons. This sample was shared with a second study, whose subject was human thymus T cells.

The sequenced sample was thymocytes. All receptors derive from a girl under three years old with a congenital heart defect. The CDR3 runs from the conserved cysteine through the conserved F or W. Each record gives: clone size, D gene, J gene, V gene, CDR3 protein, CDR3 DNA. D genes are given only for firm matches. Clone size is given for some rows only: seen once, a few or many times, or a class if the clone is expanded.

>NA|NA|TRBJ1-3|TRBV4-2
CASSQVREGTGNTIYF
TGTGCCAGCAGCCAAGTACGGGAGGGAACTGGAAACACCATATATTTT
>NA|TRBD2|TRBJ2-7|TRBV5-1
CASQSGGRYPYEQYF
TGCGCCAGCCAGTCGGGAGGGCGATATCCCTACGAGCAGTACTTC
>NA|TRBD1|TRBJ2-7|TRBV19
CASSILQGATYEQYF
TGTGCCAGTAGTATTCTCCAGGGGGCAACCTACGAGCAGTACTTC
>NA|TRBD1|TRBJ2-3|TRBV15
CATSVDRGRSDTQYF
TGTGCCACCAGCGTCGACAGGGGGCGGTCAGATACGCAGTATTTT
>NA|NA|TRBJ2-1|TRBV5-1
CASSLYTGTIFYNEQFF
TGCGCCAGCAGCTTGTATACCGGGACAATTTTCTACAATGAGCAGTTCTTC
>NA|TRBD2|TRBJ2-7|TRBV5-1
CASSLSQRGTYEQYF
TGCGCCAGCAGCCTGAGTCAGCGGGGGACCTACGAGCAGTACTTC
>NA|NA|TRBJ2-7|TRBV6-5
CASRGPRSSYEQYF
TGTGCCAGCAGAGGTCCGAGGTCCTCCTACGAGCAGTACTTC
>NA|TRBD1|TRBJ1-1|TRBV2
CAINPEQGAPEAFF
TGTGCCATAAACCCAGAACAGGGGGCCCCTGAAGCTTTCTTT
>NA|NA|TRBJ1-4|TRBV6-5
CASSLAPPGGEKLFF
TGTGCCAGCAGCTTGGCCCCCCCGGGGGGTGAAAAACTGTTTTTT
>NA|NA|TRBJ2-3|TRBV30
CAWTRGGATDTQYF
TGTGCCTGGACCCGTGGGGGGGCCACAGATACGCAGTATTTT
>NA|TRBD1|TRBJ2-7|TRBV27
CASRPGGQGAYEQYF
TGTGCCAGCAGACCAGGGGGACAGGGGGCCTACGAGCAGTACTTC
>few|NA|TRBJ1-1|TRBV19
CASSIERRLRHHTEAFF
TGTGCCAGTAGTATAGAGAGACGGCTACGACACCACACTGAAGCTTTCTTT
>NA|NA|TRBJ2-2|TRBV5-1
CASSFAGAVTGELFF
TGCGCCAGCAGCTTCGCAGGGGCGGTCACCGGGGAGCTGTTTTTT
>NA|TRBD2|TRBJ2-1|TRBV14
CASSQDGRGDPLRQFF
TGTGCCAGCAGCCAAGACGGACGGGGGGACCCCCTTAGGCAGTTCTTC
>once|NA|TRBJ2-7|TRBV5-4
CASSYTTMDSSYEQYF
TGTGCCAGCAGCTATACGACAATGGACAGCTCCTACGAGCAGTACTTC
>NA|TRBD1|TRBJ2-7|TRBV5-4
CASSLVPTGAGKYEQYF
TGTGCCAGCAGCTTGGTGCCGACAGGGGCCGGAAAATACGAGCAGTACTTC
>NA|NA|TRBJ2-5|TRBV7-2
CASSFVTTQETQYF
TGTGCCAGCAGCTTCGTCACTACCCAAGAGACCCAGTACTTC
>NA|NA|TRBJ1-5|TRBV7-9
CASSLGGREDQPQHF
TGTGCCAGCAGCTTAGGGGGTCGGGAGGATCAGCCCCAGCATTTT
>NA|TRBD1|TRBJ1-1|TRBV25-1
CASRDDRGLNTEAFF
TGTGCCAGCAGGGATGACAGGGGGCTAAACACTGAAGCTTTCTTT
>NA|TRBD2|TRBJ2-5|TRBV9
CASSSRRGTSGKETQYF
TGTGCCAGCAGCTCCCGAAGGGGGACTAGCGGGAAAGAGACCCAGTACTTC
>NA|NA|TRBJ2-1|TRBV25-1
CASSELDTDYEQFF
TGTGCCAGCAGTGAATTGGACACCGATTATGAGCAGTTCTTC
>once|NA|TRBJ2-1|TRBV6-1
CASSDRWVGSSYNEQFF
TGTGCCAGCAGTGATCGGTGGGTGGGGAGCTCCTACAATGAGCAGTTCTTC
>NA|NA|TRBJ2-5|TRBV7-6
CASSACGGLVRETQYF
TGTGCCAGCAGCGCCTGTGGGGGCTTGGTTCGAGAGACCCAGTACTTC
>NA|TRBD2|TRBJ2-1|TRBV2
CASNSGDSYNEQFF
TGTGCCAGCAACAGCGGGGACTCCTACAATGAGCAGTTCTTC
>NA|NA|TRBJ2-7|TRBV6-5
CASSSTWRSSYEQYF
TGTGCCAGCAGTAGTACGTGGAGGTCCTCCTACGAGCAGTACTTC
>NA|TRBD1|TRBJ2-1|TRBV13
CASSLVRDRENNEQFF
TGTGCCAGCAGCTTGGTCCGGGACAGGGAAAACAATGAGCAGTTCTTC
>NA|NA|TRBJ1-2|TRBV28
CASRRPDRPYGYTF
TGTGCCAGCAGACGACCCGACAGGCCCTATGGCTACACCTTC
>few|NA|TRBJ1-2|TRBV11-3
CASSFFGREVTF
TGTGCCAGCAGCTTTTTCGGCAGGGAAGTAACCTTC